The 22 T cell receptor beta chains reported below all come from one sample, sequenced in a study of shared clonotypes between healthy human individuals. Produced via immunoSEQ multiplex PCR; TCRdb's table is partial and in-frame only. The top ten clones hold approximately 1.5% of a sample with some 1 million clones, about 74% of them seen once. The sequenced sample was memory CD4+ T cells sorted from blood. Subset in this sample: CD45RA-negative fraction. The origin of the receptors is a young man in good health.

The rearrangement uses TRBV9 and TRBJ2-1, with 13 bases identical to TRBD2. CDR1 is SGDLS and CDR2 is YYNGEE in the germline V gene. V lost 3 bases and J lost 0; bases outside the gene matches: 9. The CDR3 extends over 19 amino acids. CDR3 residues: CASSDSGLAGISSYNEQFF. The CDR3, as DNA: TGTGCCAGCAGCGATTCGGGACTAGCGGGGATAAGCTCCTACAATGAGCAGTTCTTC. Together with reference TRBV9 and TRBJ2-1, the CDR3 gives the full variable domain: DSGVTQTPKHLITATGQRVTLRCSPRSGDLSVYWYQQSLDQGLQFLIQYYNGEERAKGNILERFSAQQFPDLHSELNLSSLELGDSALYFCASSDSGLAGISSYNEQFFGPGTRLTVL.

This chain connects TRBV6-1 to TRBJ2-1; TRBD2 aligns across 8 bases. CDR3 length equals 12 residues. After removal of 7 bases from V and 6 bases from J, the junction contained 2 bases not matched to a gene. Germline CDR1 MNHNS, CDR2 SASEGT. CDR3 coding DNA: TGTGCCAGCACGGGGGGGCTCAATGAGCAGTTCTTC. Its protein product is CASTGGLNEQFF.

The rearrangement links TRBV27 to TRBJ2-5; no reliable D call. Trimming cost V 6 bases and J 2 bases, with 25 bases left between them. The CDR3 extends over 18 amino acids. Germline lookup yields CDR1 MNHEY and CDR2 SMNVEV (reference sequence). CDR3 sequence (DNA): TGTGCCAGCAGCCCTATTCCCTTTCGGCCCCAAGAACAAGAGACCCAGTACTTC. Its protein product is CASSPIPFRPQEQETQYF.

The chain joins TRBV2 to TRBJ1-2; 7 bases match TRBD1. The germline gives CDR1 SNHLY, CDR2 FYNNEI. With 5 bases clipped from V and 8 bases from J, the junction kept 11 bases outside the gene matches. The CDR3 covers 14 residues. Here the CDR3 DNA reads TGTGCCAGCAGTTGGGACAGTAACTATGGAGGCTACACCTTC. The encoded protein is CASSWDSNYGGYTF.

The chain couples TRBV7-2 to TRBJ2-7; TRBD2 agrees at 8 bases. The V gene end was trimmed by 4 bases and the J gene end by 4 bases; junction bases not matched to a gene: 6. The CDR3 covers 14 residues. CDR1 is SGHTA, CDR2 FQGNSA, per germline. Here the CDR3 reads CASSYTSGGYEQYF. In nucleotides, the CDR3 is TGTGCCAGCAGCTATACTAGCGGTGGATACGAGCAGTACTTC.

The rearrangement joins TRBV7-9 to TRBJ1-1; 10 bases line up with TRBD1. Germline CDR1 reads SEHNR; CDR2 reads FQNEAQ (reference sequence). The CDR3 has 13 residues. Germline trimming cut 7 bases from V and 5 bases from J; bases unmatched to any gene: 4. CDR3 nucleotide sequence: TGTGCCAGCAAGGGGACAGGGGTAACTGAAGCTTTCTTT. It yields the protein CASKGTGVTEAFF.

In its sample, this clone was seen a few times. This chain connects TRBV10-3 to TRBJ1-5; tentative D call: TRBD1 (5 bases). This CDR3 has 14 amino acids. Germline V gene data show CDR1 as ENHRY and CDR2 as SYGVKD. The V end was cut by 4 bases, the J end by 4 bases, with 11 bases between. The CDR3 loop is CAISGDSPNQPQHF. The CDR3, as DNA: TGTGCCATCAGTGGGGACTCACCAAATCAGCCCCAGCATTTT.

As for this clone: One end of the junction does not line up with germline, which may come from a read error. The chain uses TRBV27 and TRBJ2-5, with D perhaps TRBD1 (6 bases). CDR1 MNHEY and CDR2 SMNVEV come from the germline V gene (reference sequence). The CDR3 totals 15 residues. The chain's CDR3 is CASSVSTNSQGKFNF. CDR3 nucleotide sequence: TGTGCCAGCAGCGTTTCGACCAACTCTCAGGGGAAGTTTAACTTC.

J is TRBJ2-3 and V is TRBV25-1; 7 bases map to TRBD2. Trimming removed 1 base from V and 5 bases from J; junction bases left unmatched: 12. The CDR3 loop spans 17 amino acids. Germline CDR1 reads MGHDK; CDR2 reads SYGVNS. In DNA form, the CDR3 reads TGTGCCAGCAGTGAATCAGGGATAAGCGGGGTTGTAGATACGCAGTATTTT. It encodes CASSESGISGVVDTQYF.

This clone was detected only once. The chain couples TRBV19 to TRBJ1-1, with 7 bases aligning to TRBD1. CDR1 LNHDA and CDR2 SQIVND come from the germline V gene (reference sequence). The CDR3 sequence is 14 residues long. The trim removed 4 bases at V and 7 bases at J, leaving 9 bases unmatched. CDR3 bases: TGTGCCAGTAGTACCGGGACAGCGCTTGGTGAAGCTTTCTTT. This sequence encodes CASSTGTALGEAFF.

Of note for this clone: A read error is likely, as this CDR3 ends without the conserved phenylalanine or tryptophan. The DNA is left out, because the CDR3 cannot be placed on it with certainty; the CDR3 is given as TCRdb lists it. The CDR3 region is CSVEDRLSVENR. The chain is built from TRBV29-1 and TRBJ1-1. The length of the CDR3 is 12 amino acids, counting both ends. Germline CDR1 SQVTM, CDR2 ANQGSEA.

The chain carries TRBV11-2 and TRBJ2-4; D remains unclear. V was pared by 4 bases and J by 13 bases, with 11 bases between. The CDR3 consists of 11 residues. Germline V gene lookup returns CDR1 SGHAT and CDR2 FQNNGV. The CDR3 DNA reads as TGTGCCAGCAGCTCCCAAGGAGCACAGTACTTC. This gives the protein CASSSQGAQYF.

About this clone itself: This same CDR3 is encoded by further DNA sequences in the sample. This chain joins TRBV5-1 and TRBJ2-3; D remains unclear. Trimming shortened V by 0 bases and J by 6 bases, and 2 bases separated the two germline ends. The length of the CDR3 is 11 residues. Looked up from germline, CDR1 is SGHRS and CDR2 is YFSETQ. The CDR3: CASSLEDTQYF. Written as DNA, the CDR3 is TGCGCCAGCAGCTTGGAGGATACGCAGTATTTT.

This clone has a single count. The V call is TRBV5-1, the J call TRBJ2-3; D remains unclear. Trimming took off 4 bases at V and 5 bases at J, with 8 bases between the two ends. The CDR3 spans 12 residues. Per the germline V gene, CDR1 is SGHRS and CDR2 is YFSETQ. The CDR3 DNA sequence: TGCGCCAGCAGCCTTGATGGAGATACGCAGTATTTT. It encodes CASSLDGDTQYF.

The rearrangement links TRBV29-1 to TRBJ2-7; D not resolved. V lost 3 bases to trimming and J lost 3 bases, with 12 bases between them. The CDR3 totals 13 residues. The germline V gene has CDR1 SQVTM and CDR2 ANQGSEA. The CDR3 DNA reads as TGCAGCGTTGAGTTCAGGAACGACTACGAGCAGTACTTC. Translating gives CSVEFRNDYEQYF.

The V and J genes are TRBV27 and TRBJ2-3, with D perhaps being TRBD1 or TRBD2 (5 bases each). The CDR3 covers 13 residues. The V gene's germline CDR1 is MNHEY and CDR2 SMNVEV (reference sequence). Between the trimmed V and J ends, which lost 6 bases and 5 bases, there was a span of 12 bases. The CDR3 DNA sequence: TGTGCCAGCAGCACCCAGGGAGTAGATACGCAGTATTTT. This codes for CASSTQGVDTQYF.

The V gene is TRBV5-4, the J gene TRBJ2-3, with D perhaps TRBD1 (6 bases). In germline, CDR1 is SGHNT, CDR2 YYREEE (reference sequence). The CDR3 covers 16 residues. Trimming removed 4 bases at V and 1 base at J, with 16 bases between. Written as DNA, the CDR3 is TGTGCCAGCAGCCCACAGGGTGGGGTCGGCACAGATACGCAGTATTTT. This sequence encodes CASSPQGGVGTDTQYF.

The V call is TRBV7-2, the J call TRBJ1-5; the D gene is possibly TRBD1 (6 bases). The germline V gene has CDR1 SGHTA and CDR2 FQGNSA. V was clipped by 8 bases and J by 6 bases, with 20 bases between them. This CDR3 spans 15 amino acids. CDR3 nucleotides: TGTGCCAGCCGTATACAAGGGGGATCGGGTCAGCCCCAGCATTTT. Amino acid sequence: CASRIQGGSGQPQHF.

The genes are TRBV2 and TRBJ2-7, with TRBD1 matching over 7 bases. V trimming: 6 bases; J trimming: 3 bases; junction bases outside the gene matches: 11. Germline V CDR1 and CDR2: SNHLY, FYNNEI. This CDR3 comprises 15 residues. In nucleotides, the CDR3 is TGTGCCAGCAGGAGAGACAGGGACGGGCTCTACGAGCAGTACTTC. Protein sequence: CASRRDRDGLYEQYF.

This clone was picked up one time. The V gene is TRBV27, the J gene TRBJ2-2; 8 bases are a match to TRBD1. The CDR3 length is 16 residues. Germline-derived CDR1 and CDR2 are MNHEY and SMNVEV (reference sequence). The junction had 2 bases not matched to a gene; V was cut back by 0 bases and J by 2 bases. The CDR3 spells CASSLSGQVNTGELFF. The CDR3 nucleotides read TGTGCCAGCAGTTTATCGGGACAGGTCAACACCGGGGAGCTGTTTTTT.

The chain is built from TRBV6-6 and TRBJ2-5; tentatively, D is TRBD1 (6 bases). Trimming cost V 5 bases and J 4 bases, with 14 bases left between them. In germline, CDR1 is MNHNY, CDR2 SVGAGI (reference sequence). The CDR3 extends over 14 amino acids. CDR3 nucleotides: TGTGCCAGCAGTGACGGGACATCCATAGAGACCCAGTACTTC. It translates to CASSDGTSIETQYF.

This clone turned up a few times. The CDR3 protein is CASSTRDYGEQFF. The CDR3 region has the DNA TGTGCCAGCAGCACCCGTGATTATGGTGAGCAGTTCTTC. This chain uses TRBV9 with TRBJ2-1; D call uncertain. V was shortened by 4 bases and J by 9 bases, with 14 bases between the two germline ends. Germline-derived CDR1 and CDR2 are SGDLS and YYNGEE. This CDR3 contains 13 residues.